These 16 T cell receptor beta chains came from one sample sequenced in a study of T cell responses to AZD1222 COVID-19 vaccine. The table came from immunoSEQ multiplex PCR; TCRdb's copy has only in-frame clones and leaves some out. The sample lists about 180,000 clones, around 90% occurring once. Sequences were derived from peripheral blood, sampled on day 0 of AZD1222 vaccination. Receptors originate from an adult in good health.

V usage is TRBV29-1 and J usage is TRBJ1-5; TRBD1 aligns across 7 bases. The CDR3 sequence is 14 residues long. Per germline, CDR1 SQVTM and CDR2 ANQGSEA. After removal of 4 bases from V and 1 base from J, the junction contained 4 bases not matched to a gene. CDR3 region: CSVGTGLSNQPQHF. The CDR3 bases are TGCAGCGTTGGGACAGGTTTAAGCAATCAGCCCCAGCATTTT.

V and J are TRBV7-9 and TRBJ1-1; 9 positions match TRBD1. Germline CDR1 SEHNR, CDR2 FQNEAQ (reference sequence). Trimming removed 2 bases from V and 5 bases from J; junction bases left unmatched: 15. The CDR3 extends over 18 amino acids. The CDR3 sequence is CASSLSWGTGRSETEAFF. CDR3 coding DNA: TGTGCCAGCAGCTTAAGCTGGGGGACAGGGAGGAGTGAAACTGAAGCTTTCTTT.

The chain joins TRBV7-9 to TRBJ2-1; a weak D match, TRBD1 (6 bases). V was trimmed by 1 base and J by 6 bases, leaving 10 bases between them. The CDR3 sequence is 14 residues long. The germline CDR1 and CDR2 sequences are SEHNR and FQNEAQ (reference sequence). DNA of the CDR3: TGTGCCAGCAGCTTAGTTTCAGGGGTCAATGAGCAGTTCTTC. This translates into CASSLVSGVNEQFF.

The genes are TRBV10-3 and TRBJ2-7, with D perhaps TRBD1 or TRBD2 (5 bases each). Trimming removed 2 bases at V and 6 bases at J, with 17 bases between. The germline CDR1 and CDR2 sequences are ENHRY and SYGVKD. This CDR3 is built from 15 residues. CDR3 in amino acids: CAISEGAGTSGEQYF. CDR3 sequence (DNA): TGTGCCATCAGTGAGGGGGCAGGGACGTCGGGCGAGCAGTACTTC.

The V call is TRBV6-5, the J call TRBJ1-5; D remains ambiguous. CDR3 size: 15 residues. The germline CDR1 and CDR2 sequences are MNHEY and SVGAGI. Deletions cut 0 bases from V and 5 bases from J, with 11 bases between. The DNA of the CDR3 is TGTGCCAGCAGTTACTCGAGTGAGGTTGATCAGCCCCAGCATTTT. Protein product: CASSYSSEVDQPQHF.

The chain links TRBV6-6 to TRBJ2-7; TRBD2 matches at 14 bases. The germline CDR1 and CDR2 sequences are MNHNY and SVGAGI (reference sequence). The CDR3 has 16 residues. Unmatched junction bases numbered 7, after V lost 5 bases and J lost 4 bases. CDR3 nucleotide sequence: TGTGCCAGCAGTCGCCAACGGACTAGCGGGAGGTACGAGCAGTACTTC. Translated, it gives CASSRQRTSGRYEQYF.

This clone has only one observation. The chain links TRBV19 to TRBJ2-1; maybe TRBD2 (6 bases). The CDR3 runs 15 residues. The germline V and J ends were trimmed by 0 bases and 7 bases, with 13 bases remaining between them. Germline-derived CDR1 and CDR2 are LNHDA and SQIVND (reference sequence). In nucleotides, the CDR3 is TGTGCCAGTAGTATAGAGCGGGGCCTGGGGAATGAGCAGTTCTTC. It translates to CASSIERGLGNEQFF.

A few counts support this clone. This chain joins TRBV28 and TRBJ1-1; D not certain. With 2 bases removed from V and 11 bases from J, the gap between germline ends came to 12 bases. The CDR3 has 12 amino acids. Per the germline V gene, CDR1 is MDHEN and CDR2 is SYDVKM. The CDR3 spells CASSLETNSAFF. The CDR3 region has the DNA TGTGCCAGCAGTTTAGAGACAAATAGCGCTTTCTTT.

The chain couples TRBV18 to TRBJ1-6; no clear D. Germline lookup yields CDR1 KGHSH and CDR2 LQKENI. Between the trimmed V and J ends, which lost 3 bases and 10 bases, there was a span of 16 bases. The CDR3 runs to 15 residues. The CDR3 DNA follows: TGTGCCAGCTCACCGGCCACGGCGTCTGGGTCACCCCTCCACTTT. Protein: CASSPATASGSPLHF.

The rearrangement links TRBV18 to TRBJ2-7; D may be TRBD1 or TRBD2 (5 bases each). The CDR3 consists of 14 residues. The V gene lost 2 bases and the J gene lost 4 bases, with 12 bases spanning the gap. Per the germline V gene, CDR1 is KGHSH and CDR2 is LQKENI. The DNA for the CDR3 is TGTGCCAGCTCACCAGAGCTTGGGGGATACGAGCAGTACTTC. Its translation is CASSPELGGYEQYF.

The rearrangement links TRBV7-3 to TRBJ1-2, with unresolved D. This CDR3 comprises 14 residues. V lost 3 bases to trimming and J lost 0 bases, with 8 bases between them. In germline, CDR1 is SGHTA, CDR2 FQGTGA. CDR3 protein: CASSFAASNYGYTF. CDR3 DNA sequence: TGTGCCAGCAGCTTCGCGGCCTCTAACTATGGCTACACCTTC.

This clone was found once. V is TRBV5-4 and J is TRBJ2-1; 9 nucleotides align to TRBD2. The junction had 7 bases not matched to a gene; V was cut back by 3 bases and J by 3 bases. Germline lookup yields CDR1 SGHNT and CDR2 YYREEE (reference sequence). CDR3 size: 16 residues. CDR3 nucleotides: TGTGCCAGCAGCTCTCGGACTAGCGCTAACTACAATGAGCAGTTCTTC. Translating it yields CASSSRTSANYNEQFF.

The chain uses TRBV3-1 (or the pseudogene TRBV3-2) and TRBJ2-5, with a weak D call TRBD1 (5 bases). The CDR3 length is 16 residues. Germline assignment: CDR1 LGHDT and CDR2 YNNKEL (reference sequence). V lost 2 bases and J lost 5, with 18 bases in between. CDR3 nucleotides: TGTGCCAGCAGCCAAAGCTCGGCAGGGCCAAAGGAGACCCAGTACTTC. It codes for CASSQSSAGPKETQYF.

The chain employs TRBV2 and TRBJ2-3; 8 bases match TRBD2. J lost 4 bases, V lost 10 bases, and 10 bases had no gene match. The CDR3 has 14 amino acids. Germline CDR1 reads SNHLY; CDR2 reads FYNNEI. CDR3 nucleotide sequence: TGTGCCACCAGGAGGACTAGCTTGCCAGATACGCAGTATTTT. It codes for CATRRTSLPDTQYF.

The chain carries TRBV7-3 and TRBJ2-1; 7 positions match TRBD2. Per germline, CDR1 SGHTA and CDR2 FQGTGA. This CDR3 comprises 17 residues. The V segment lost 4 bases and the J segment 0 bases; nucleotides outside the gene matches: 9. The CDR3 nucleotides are TGTGCCAGCAGCTCTCTAACTAGCGACAGCTCCTACAATGAGCAGTTCTTC. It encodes CASSSLTSDSSYNEQFF.

CDR3 nucleotides: TGTGCCACCAGTGACCGGGACACTTTTACACAAGAGACCCAGTACTTC. Translation gives CATSDRDTFTQETQYF. The genes are TRBV24-1 and TRBJ2-5, with D possibly TRBD1 on 6 matching bases. V shed 4 bases and J shed 2 bases, with 16 bases lying between them. Germline-derived CDR1 and CDR2 are KGHDR and SFDVKD. CDR3 length equals 16 residues.